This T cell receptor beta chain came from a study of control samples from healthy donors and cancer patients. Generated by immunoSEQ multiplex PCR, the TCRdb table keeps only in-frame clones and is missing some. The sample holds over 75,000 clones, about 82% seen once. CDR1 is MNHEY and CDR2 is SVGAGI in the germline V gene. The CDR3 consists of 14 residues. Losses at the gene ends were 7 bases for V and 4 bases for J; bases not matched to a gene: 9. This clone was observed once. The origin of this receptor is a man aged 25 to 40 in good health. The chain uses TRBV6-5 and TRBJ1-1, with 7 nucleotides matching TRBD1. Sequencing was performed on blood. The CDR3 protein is CASTLRDRITEAFF. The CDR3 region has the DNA TGTGCCAGCACTCTCCGGGACAGAATCACTGAAGCTTTCTTT.